This T cell receptor beta chain was obtained from a study of shared clonotypes between healthy human individuals. Findings of the study overall: The sole specimen, blood, was sampled, and tissue repertoires likely differ.

Deep-level settings were used for running the assay. Clones were sequenced by immunoSEQ multiplex PCR, and TCRdb holds only the in-frame ones, with some missing. The table has 2 million to 2.5 million clones, approximately 94% seen once. None of the donors, who were healthy HIV-negative adults, had recently had acute infections or vaccinations. This clone was seen once. Its antigen is unidentified. The sequence was collected from a man aged 18 to 30 in good health. Material for sequencing was naive CD4+ T cells sorted from blood. Specified subset: CD45RA+ positively selected.

The CDR3 spells CASSIGQVSSYEQYF. The CDR3 nucleotides are TGTGCCAGTAGTATAGGGCAGGTGAGCTCCTACGAGCAGTACTTC. The V and J genes are TRBV19 and TRBJ2-7, with D uncertain. V lost 1 base and J 0 bases, leaving 10 bases between the germline ends. Germline CDR1 reads LNHDA; CDR2 reads SQIVND (reference sequence). The CDR3 is made up of 15 amino acids. The whole variable domain, filled in from reference TRBV19 and TRBJ2-7, reads DGGITQSPKYLFRKEGQNVTLSCEQNLNHDAMYWYRQDPGQGLRLIYYSQIVNDFQKGDIAEGYSVSREKKESFPLTVTSAQKNPTAFYLCASSIGQVSSYEQYFGPGTRLTVT.